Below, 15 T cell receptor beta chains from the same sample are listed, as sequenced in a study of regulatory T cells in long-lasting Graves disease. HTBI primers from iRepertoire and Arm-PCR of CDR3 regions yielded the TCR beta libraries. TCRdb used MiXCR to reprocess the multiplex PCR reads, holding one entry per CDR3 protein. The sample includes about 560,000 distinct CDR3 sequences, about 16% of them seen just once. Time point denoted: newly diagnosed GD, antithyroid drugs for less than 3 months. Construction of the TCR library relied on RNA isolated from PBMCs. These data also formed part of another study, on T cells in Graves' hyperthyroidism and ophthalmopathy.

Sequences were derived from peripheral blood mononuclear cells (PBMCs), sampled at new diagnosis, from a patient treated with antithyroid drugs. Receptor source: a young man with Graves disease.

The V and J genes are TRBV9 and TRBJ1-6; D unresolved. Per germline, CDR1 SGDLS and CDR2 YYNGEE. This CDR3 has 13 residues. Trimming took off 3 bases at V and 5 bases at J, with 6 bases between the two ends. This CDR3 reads CASSAFNNSPLHF. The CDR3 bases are TGTGCCAGCAGCGCCTTTAATAATTCACCCCTCCACTTT.

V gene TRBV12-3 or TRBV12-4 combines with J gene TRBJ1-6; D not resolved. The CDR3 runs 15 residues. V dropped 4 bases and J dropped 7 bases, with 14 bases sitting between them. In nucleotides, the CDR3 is TGTGCCAGCAGTTCCCGGACCGGGCGGAATTCACCCCTCCACTTT. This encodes CASSSRTGRNSPLHF.

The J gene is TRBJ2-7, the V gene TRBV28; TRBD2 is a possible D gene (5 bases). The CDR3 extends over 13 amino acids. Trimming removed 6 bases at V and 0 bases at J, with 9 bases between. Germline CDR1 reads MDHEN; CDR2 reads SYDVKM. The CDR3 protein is CASSMGSSYEQYF. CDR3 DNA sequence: TGTGCCAGCAGCATGGGGAGCTCCTACGAGCAGTACTTC.

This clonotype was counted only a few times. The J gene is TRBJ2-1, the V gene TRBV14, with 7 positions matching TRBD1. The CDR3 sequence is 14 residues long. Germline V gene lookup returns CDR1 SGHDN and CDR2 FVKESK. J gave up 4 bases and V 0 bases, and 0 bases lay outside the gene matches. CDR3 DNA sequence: TGTGCCAGCAGCCAAGAGACAGGGTACAATGAGCAGTTCTTC. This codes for CASSQETGYNEQFF.

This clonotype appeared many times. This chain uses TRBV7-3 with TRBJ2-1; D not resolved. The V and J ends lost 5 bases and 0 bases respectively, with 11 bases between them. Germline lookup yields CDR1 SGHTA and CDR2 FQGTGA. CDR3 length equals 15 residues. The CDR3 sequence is CASSPDSGSYNEQFF. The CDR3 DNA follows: TGTGCCAGCAGCCCCGACTCGGGCTCCTACAATGAGCAGTTCTTC.

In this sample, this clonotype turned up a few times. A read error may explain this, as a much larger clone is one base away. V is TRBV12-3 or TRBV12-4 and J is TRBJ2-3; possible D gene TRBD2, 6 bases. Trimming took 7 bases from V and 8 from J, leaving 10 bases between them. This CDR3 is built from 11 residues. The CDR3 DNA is TGTGCCAGCACCAGAGCGGGTACGCAGTATTTT. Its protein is CASTRAGTQYF.

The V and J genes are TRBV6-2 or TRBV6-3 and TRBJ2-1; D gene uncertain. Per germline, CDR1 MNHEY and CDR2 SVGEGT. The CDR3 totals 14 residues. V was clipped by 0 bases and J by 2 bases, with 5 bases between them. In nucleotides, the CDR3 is TGTGCCAGCAGTTACTCTGGCCCCTACAATGAGCAGTTCTTC. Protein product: CASSYSGPYNEQFF.

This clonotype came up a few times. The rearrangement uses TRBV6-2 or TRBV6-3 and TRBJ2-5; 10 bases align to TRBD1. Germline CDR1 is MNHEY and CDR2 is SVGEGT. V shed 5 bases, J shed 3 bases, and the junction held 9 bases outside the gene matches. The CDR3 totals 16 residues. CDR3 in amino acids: CASSEPGTGAEETQYF. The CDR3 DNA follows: TGTGCCAGCAGTGAACCAGGGACAGGGGCTGAAGAGACCCAGTACTTC.

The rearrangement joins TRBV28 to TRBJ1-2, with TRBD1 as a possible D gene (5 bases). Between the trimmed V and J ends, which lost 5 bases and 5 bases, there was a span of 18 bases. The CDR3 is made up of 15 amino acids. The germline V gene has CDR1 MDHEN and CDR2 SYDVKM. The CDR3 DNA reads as TGTGCCAGCAGTCCCCCAGACAGAGTAGGTTATGGCTACACCTTC. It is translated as CASSPPDRVGYGYTF.

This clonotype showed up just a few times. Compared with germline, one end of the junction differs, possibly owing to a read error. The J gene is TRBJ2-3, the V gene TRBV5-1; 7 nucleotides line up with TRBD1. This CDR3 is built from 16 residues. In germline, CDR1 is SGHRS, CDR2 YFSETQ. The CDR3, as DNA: TGTGCCAGCAGCGTCCAAGGGGGCGGACGCACAGATACGCAGTATTTT. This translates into CASSVQGGGRTDTQYF.

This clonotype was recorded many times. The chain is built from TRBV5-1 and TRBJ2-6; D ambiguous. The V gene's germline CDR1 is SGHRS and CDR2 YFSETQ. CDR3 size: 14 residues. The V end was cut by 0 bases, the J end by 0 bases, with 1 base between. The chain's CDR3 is CASSLGSGANVLTF. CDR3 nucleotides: TGCGCCAGCAGCTTGGGCTCTGGGGCCAACGTCCTGACTTTC.

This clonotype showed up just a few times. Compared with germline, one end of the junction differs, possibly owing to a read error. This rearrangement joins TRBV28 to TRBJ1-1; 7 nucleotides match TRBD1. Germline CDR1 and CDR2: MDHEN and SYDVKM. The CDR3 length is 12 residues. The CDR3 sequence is CASSLPGTASLF. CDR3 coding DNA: TGTGCCAGCAGTTTACCCGGGACAGCCTCTCTATTT.

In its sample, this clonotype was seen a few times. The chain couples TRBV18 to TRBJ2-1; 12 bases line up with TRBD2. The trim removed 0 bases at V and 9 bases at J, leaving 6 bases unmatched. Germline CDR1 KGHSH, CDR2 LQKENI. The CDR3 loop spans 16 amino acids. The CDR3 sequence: CASSPPRLAGVIEQFF. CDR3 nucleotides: TGTGCCAGCTCACCACCGCGACTAGCGGGAGTCATTGAGCAGTTCTTC.

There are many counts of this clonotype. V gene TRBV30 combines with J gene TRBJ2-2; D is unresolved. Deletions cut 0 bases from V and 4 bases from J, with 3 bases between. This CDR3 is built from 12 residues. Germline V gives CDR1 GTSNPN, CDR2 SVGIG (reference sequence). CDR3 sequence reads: CAWSVFTGELFF. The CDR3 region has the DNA TGTGCCTGGAGTGTTTTCACCGGGGAGCTGTTTTTT.

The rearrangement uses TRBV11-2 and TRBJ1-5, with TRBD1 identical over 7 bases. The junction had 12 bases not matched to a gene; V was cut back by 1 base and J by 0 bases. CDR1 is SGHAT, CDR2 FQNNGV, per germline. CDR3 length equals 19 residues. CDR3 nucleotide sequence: TGTGCCAGCAGCTTAGGCCCTAAAGGGGGCAGGGGTAGCAATCAGCCCCAGCATTTT. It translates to CASSLGPKGGRGSNQPQHF.